The 10 T cell receptor beta chains reported below all come from one sample, sequenced in a study of T cell changes during pregnancy in multiple sclerosis. Clones were read by immunoSEQ multiplex PCR, and TCRdb kept only the in-frame ones, dropping some. The sample has 25,000 to 35,000 clones, almost 90% seen once. This sample comprised CD4+ T cells from peripheral blood mononuclear cells, obtained in the third trimester of pregnancy. All receptors come from a female donor in good health, enrolled as a control in a pregnancy study.

V is TRBV19 and J is TRBJ1-2; D might be TRBD1 (5 bases). The CDR3 runs to 14 residues. V lost 6 bases and J lost 4, with 15 bases in between. Germline CDR1 reads LNHDA; CDR2 reads SQIVND (reference sequence). The chain's CDR3 is CASRKAETVYGYTF. The CDR3 DNA reads TGTGCCAGTAGGAAAGCCGAGACAGTCTATGGCTACACCTTC.

The CDR3 coding sequence is TGTGCCTGGAGTGTAACTAGCGGGGCGACAGATACGCAGTATTTT. It codes for CAWSVTSGATDTQYF. This chain joins TRBV30 and TRBJ2-3; 10 nucleotides line up with TRBD2. Germline V CDR1 and CDR2: GTSNPN, SVGIG (reference sequence). With 0 bases clipped from V and 3 bases from J, the junction kept 3 bases outside the gene matches. This CDR3 contains 15 residues. Based on the CDR3 plus reference TRBV30 and TRBJ2-3, the full variable domain is SQTIHQWPATLVQPVGSPLSLECTVEGTSNPNLYWYRQAAGRGLQLLFYSVGIGQISSEVPQNLSASRPQDRQFILSSKKLLLSDSGFYLCAWSVTSGATDTQYFGPGTRLTVL.

The table lists this clone with a count of one. This chain connects TRBV5-1 to TRBJ1-2; possible D gene TRBD1, 5 bases. V lost 0 bases, J lost 7 bases, and 10 bases lay in between. Germline assignment: CDR1 SGHRS and CDR2 YFSETQ. The CDR3 contains 13 residues. In DNA, the CDR3 is TGCGCCAGCAGCTTGGTGGGGACTTCTGGCTACACCTTC. It encodes CASSLVGTSGYTF.

The gene calls are TRBV18 and TRBJ1-1; D unclear. Per the germline V gene, CDR1 is KGHSH and CDR2 is LQKENI. Trimming shortened V by 6 bases and J by 7 bases, and 18 bases separated the two germline ends. This CDR3 spans 14 amino acids. The CDR3 is CASSPIGSDFEAFF. The CDR3 DNA follows: TGTGCCAGCTCCCCCATTGGCAGCGACTTTGAAGCTTTCTTT.

This clone was counted once. V and J are TRBV15 and TRBJ2-4; tentative D call: TRBD1 (5 bases). Germline V gene data show CDR1 as LNHNV and CDR2 as YYDKDF (reference sequence). The V end was cut by 0 bases, the J end by 6 bases, with 12 bases between. This CDR3 region has 15 residues. The CDR3 is CATSRDLGQGNIQYF. In DNA form, the CDR3 reads TGTGCCACCAGCAGAGATCTGGGTCAGGGAAACATTCAGTACTTC.

This chain links TRBV11-2 with TRBJ1-3, with unresolved D. V gave up 5 bases and J gave up 0 bases, with 8 bases separating them. The CDR3 has 14 residues. Germline V CDR1 and CDR2: SGHAT, FQNNGV. The CDR3 protein is CASSPRSSGNTIYF. The CDR3 nucleotides read TGTGCCAGCAGCCCACGGTCCTCTGGAAACACCATATATTTT.

V is TRBV9 and J is TRBJ2-7; D unclear. This CDR3 spans 14 amino acids. V shed 0 bases and J shed 3 bases, with 10 bases lying between them. Germline V gene data show CDR1 as SGDLS and CDR2 as YYNGEE. DNA of the CDR3: TGTGCCAGCAGCGTAGACCTCTCGGGCTACGAGCAGTACTTC. Encoded protein: CASSVDLSGYEQYF.

The chain is built from TRBV18 and TRBJ1-2; D is unclear. V gave up 6 bases and J gave up 5 bases, with 13 bases separating them. The CDR3 contains 13 residues. Germline-derived CDR1 and CDR2 are KGHSH and LQKENI. CDR3 sequence reads: CASSPEGWYGYTF. Here the CDR3 DNA reads TGTGCCAGCTCCCCGGAGGGTTGGTATGGCTACACCTTC.

The chain combines TRBV6-1 with TRBJ1-2, with 9 bases that match TRBD1. Germline CDR1 is MNHNS and CDR2 is SASEGT. This CDR3 has 14 residues. V shed 6 bases, J shed 2 bases, and the junction held 4 bases outside the gene matches. The CDR3 sequence: CASRIGQGNYGYTF. In nucleotides, the CDR3 is TGTGCCAGCAGAATTGGACAGGGGAACTATGGCTACACCTTC.

The genes are TRBV27 and TRBJ1-2; D may be TRBD1 (6 bases). This CDR3 has 16 amino acids. The ends were cut back, 2 bases at V and 4 bases at J, with 17 bases in the middle. Germline CDR1 MNHEY, CDR2 SMNVEV (reference sequence). CDR3 nucleotide sequence: TGTGCCAGCAGTTTAGACAGATACAGGGCCCCCTATGGCTACACCTTC. The encoded protein is CASSLDRYRAPYGYTF.